This T cell receptor beta chain was found in a study of blood T cell repertoires in COVID-19. The CDR3 totals 13 residues. Trimming left V 0 bases short and J 7 bases short, with 7 bases between. Germline V CDR1 and CDR2: GTSNPN, SVGIG (reference sequence). Sequenced by immunoSEQ multiplex PCR; TCRdb stores in-frame clones only, minus some. The table lists 400,000 to 450,000 clones, over 75% of them singletons. This chain connects TRBV30 to TRBJ1-6, with D perhaps TRBD1 (5 bases). Specimen: PBMCs or T cells enriched from blood (not recorded which). The clonotype was recovered from a man aged 30 to 39 who had recovered from COVID-19. As DNA, the CDR3 is TGTGCCTGGAGTGTTGACAGCAATTCACCCCTCCACTTT. This codes for CAWSVDSNSPLHF.